This T cell receptor beta chain was sequenced in a study of T cells in Graves' hyperthyroidism and ophthalmopathy. RNA transcripts yielded amplified TCR beta CDR3 regions. With the HTBI primer set, the TCR CDR3 went through a first round of RT-PCR. TCRdb reprocessed the multiplex PCR reads via MiXCR and lists one record per CDR3 protein. This sample has about 260,000 distinct CDR3 sequences, with roughly 22% found just once. This CDR3 region has 13 residues. The germline V gene encodes CDR1 SGHAT and CDR2 FQNNGV. The V gene lost 5 bases and the J gene lost 6 bases, with 10 bases spanning the gap. This clonotype has a count of ten or more.

The chain couples TRBV11-2 to TRBJ2-2, with no clear D. The source is a man younger than 45 with Graves' ophthalmopathy. The sequencing sample was made of blood. CDR3: CASSLYPPGELFF. In nucleotides, the CDR3 is TGTGCCAGCAGCCTCTACCCTCCCGGGGAGCTGTTTTTT. Drawing the rest from reference TRBV11-2 and TRBJ2-2, the complete variable domain is EAGVAQSPRYKIIEKRQSVAFWCNPISGHATLYWYQQILGQGPKLLIQFQNNGVVDDSQLPKDRFSAERLKGVDSTLKIQPAKLEDSAVYLCASSLYPPGELFFGEGSRLTVL.